What follows are 20 T cell receptor beta chains derived from one specimen sequenced in a study of identical twins. TCRdb re-called the 5' RACE reads with MiXCR, one entry per CDR3 protein. The data show nearly 900,000 distinct CDR3 sequences, roughly 12% seen once. Another study also made use of these data, one on yellow fever vaccine responses in identical twins.

The sample was PBMCs. The receptors come from a woman younger than 30 in good health.

The genes are TRBV7-8 and TRBJ2-1; the match to TRBD2 covers 8 bases. The CDR3 totals 15 residues. Trimming at V came to 1 base and at J to 7 bases, leaving 6 bases not matched to a gene. Per the germline V gene, CDR1 is SGHVS and CDR2 is FQNEAQ. The CDR3 coding sequence is TGTGCCAGCAGCTTAGGGGTGGGACTAGTGAATGAGCAGTTCTTC. Protein sequence: CASSLGVGLVNEQFF.

The gene calls are TRBV20-1 and TRBJ2-1, with 9 bases that match TRBD2. The germline gives CDR1 DFQATT, CDR2 SNEGSKA (reference sequence). V gave up 4 bases and J gave up 9 bases; unmatched junction bases: 16. The CDR3 runs 16 residues. CDR3 protein: CSAKPPGGGEWGEQFF. CDR3 DNA: TGCAGTGCTAAACCCCCGGGCGGGGGGGAGTGGGGTGAGCAGTTCTTC.

On this clonotype: A clone one base away is much larger, so this may be a read error. The chain couples TRBV3-1 to TRBJ1-2, with D unresolved. This CDR3 has 13 residues. Trimming stripped 1 base from V and 1 base from J, with 4 bases between. CDR1 LGHDT and CDR2 YNNKEL come from the germline V gene (reference sequence). CDR3 amino acids: CASSQVGNYGYTF. The CDR3 DNA sequence: TGTGCCAGCAGCCAAGTGGGTAACTATGGCTACACCTTC. Full variable domain (rest looked up from reference TRBV3-1 and TRBJ1-2): DTAVSQTPKYLVTQMGNDKSIKCEQNLGHDTMYWYKQDSKKFLKIMFSYNNKELIINETVPNRFSPKSPDKAHLNLHINSLELGDSAVYFCASSQVGNYGYTFGSGTRLTVV.

In its sample, this clonotype was seen a few times. J is TRBJ1-1 and V is TRBV15; the match to TRBD1 covers 7 bases. This CDR3 contains 15 residues. After removal of 3 bases from V and 5 bases from J, the junction contained 9 bases not matched to a gene. Per germline, CDR1 LNHNV and CDR2 YYDKDF (reference sequence). The CDR3 region has the DNA TGTGCCACCAGCAGGACCGGGACAGCGGGAACTGAAGCTTTCTTT. This sequence encodes CATSRTGTAGTEAFF.

The rearrangement uses TRBV4-1 and TRBJ2-2; D may be TRBD1 (6 bases). Trimming removed 4 bases at V and 3 bases at J, with 18 bases between. Per the germline V gene, CDR1 is MGHRA and CDR2 is YSYEKL. CDR3 length: 17 amino acids. The CDR3 DNA reads as TGCGCCAGCAGCCGAACCCCAGGGGCTGGGGACACCGGGGAGCTGTTTTTT. Its translation: CASSRTPGAGDTGELFF.

V and J are TRBV19 and TRBJ2-1; D is unclear. V was clipped by 3 bases and J by 7 bases, with 7 bases between them. The CDR3 runs 12 residues. Germline values: CDR1 LNHDA, CDR2 SQIVND (reference sequence). CDR3 nucleotides: TGTGCCAGTAGTATTTCTATGAATGAGCAGTTCTTC. Translation: CASSISMNEQFF.

This clonotype was picked up a small number of times. The chain couples TRBV10-3 to TRBJ1-1; D is uncertain. The V and J ends lost 5 bases and 0 bases respectively, with 7 bases between them. The CDR3 runs to 13 residues. Germline CDR1 is ENHRY and CDR2 is SYGVKD. CDR3 residues: CAISFNLNTEAFF. In DNA form, the CDR3 reads TGTGCCATCAGTTTTAACCTGAACACTGAAGCTTTCTTT.

This clonotype occurred many times. The J gene is TRBJ2-7, the V gene TRBV28; D not resolved. This CDR3 spans 15 amino acids. V was shortened by 4 bases and J by 0 bases, with 13 bases between the two germline ends. The V gene's germline CDR1 is MDHEN and CDR2 SYDVKM. CDR3 DNA: TGTGCCAGCAGTTCCACCGGGCCGAGCTCCTACGAGCAGTACTTC. Its protein is CASSSTGPSSYEQYF.

This clonotype was seen a few times. The chain has TRBV24-1 and TRBJ2-2; maybe TRBD1 (5 bases). The germline CDR1 and CDR2 sequences are KGHDR and SFDVKD. The CDR3 totals 17 residues. Trimming removed 4 bases from V and 6 bases from J, with 20 bases in between. The CDR3 DNA sequence: TGTGCCACCAGTGACTCGAGGCCAGGGATTCTTTCCGGGGAGCTGTTTTTT. Protein product: CATSDSRPGILSGELFF.

The chain carries TRBV3-1 and TRBJ2-4; D is perhaps TRBD2 (6 bases). Trimming cost V 3 bases and J 3 bases, with 15 bases left between them. The CDR3 extends over 16 amino acids. Germline assignment: CDR1 LGHDT and CDR2 YNNKEL (reference sequence). CDR3 sequence: CASSHTTRAGKNIQYF. In DNA form, the CDR3 reads TGTGCCAGCAGCCATACGACACGAGCGGGCAAAAACATTCAGTACTTC.

There are a few counts of this clonotype. The rearrangement uses TRBV29-1 and TRBJ2-5; D call uncertain. This CDR3 contains 15 residues. V lost 4 bases and J 2 bases, leaving 17 bases between the germline ends. Germline V gene lookup returns CDR1 SQVTM and CDR2 ANQGSEA. The CDR3 protein is CSVGFHPPGQETQYF. Here the CDR3 DNA reads TGCAGCGTTGGATTTCACCCACCCGGTCAAGAGACCCAGTACTTC.

This clonotype was seen repeatedly, ten times or more. The CDR3: CSARTSGETQYF. The DNA of the CDR3 is TGCAGTGCTAGGACTAGCGGAGAGACCCAGTACTTC. This chain uses TRBV20-1 with TRBJ2-5, with 9 bases matching TRBD2. Trimming cost V 3 bases and J 4 bases; bases outside gene matches: 0. Germline V gives CDR1 DFQATT, CDR2 SNEGSKA (reference sequence). There are 12 residues in the CDR3.

This rearrangement joins TRBV10-3 to TRBJ1-1, with 7 nucleotides matching TRBD1. With 1 base clipped from V and 1 base from J, the junction kept 9 bases outside the gene matches. The CDR3 spans 17 residues. Germline V gene lookup returns CDR1 ENHRY and CDR2 SYGVKD. The DNA of the CDR3 is TGTGCCATCAGTGAGTTTTTAGGACAGGCCCAGAACACTGAAGCTTTCTTT. It encodes CAISEFLGQAQNTEAFF.

The V and J genes are TRBV15 and TRBJ2-2; D not certain. The V end was cut by 0 bases, the J end by 2 bases, with 7 bases between. Germline values: CDR1 LNHNV, CDR2 YYDKDF (reference sequence). The CDR3 totals 15 residues. The CDR3 region is CATSRENSNTGELFF. Written as DNA, the CDR3 is TGTGCCACCAGCAGAGAAAACAGTAACACCGGGGAGCTGTTTTTT.

In its sample, this clonotype was seen a few times. This chain uses TRBV20-1 with TRBJ1-2, with no clear D. Trimming removed 6 bases at V and 8 bases at J, with 13 bases between. CDR3 length: 11 residues. Germline loops: CDR1 DFQATT, CDR2 SNEGSKA (reference sequence). The CDR3 loop reads CSAVAVGGYTF. In DNA form, the CDR3 reads TGCAGTGCGGTCGCCGTTGGGGGCTACACCTTC.

V usage is TRBV4-1 and J usage is TRBJ2-3; TRBD2 matches at 12 bases. The germline gives CDR1 MGHRA, CDR2 YSYEKL. The CDR3 totals 16 residues. J was trimmed by 5 bases and V by 1 base; bases with no gene match: 4. CDR3 nucleotides: TGCGCCAGCAGCCAAGGGACTAGCGGGGCAAAAGATACGCAGTATTTT. This sequence encodes CASSQGTSGAKDTQYF.

The V call is TRBV11-3, the J call TRBJ2-3; TRBD2 matches 12 bases. Germline V gene lookup returns CDR1 SGHNT and CDR2 YENEEA. V dropped 3 bases and J dropped 4; count of bases not matched to a gene: 5. There are 16 residues in the CDR3. The CDR3: CASSLWTSGMSDTQYF. The CDR3 region has the DNA TGTGCCAGCAGCTTGTGGACTAGCGGGATGTCAGATACGCAGTATTTT.

A word on this clonotype: It may be a read error: a sequence one base away is much more abundant. Written as DNA, the CDR3 is TGCGCCAGCAGCGAGGGACAGAACATAGATACGCAGTATTTT. Protein sequence: CASSEGQNIDTQYF. The chain uses TRBV5-1 and TRBJ2-3; 7 bases match TRBD1. The CDR3 covers 14 residues. V was clipped by 4 bases and J by 5 bases; unmatched bases: 7. Germline CDR1 SGHRS, CDR2 YFSETQ.

The table lists this clonotype with many counts. The J gene is TRBJ2-2, the V gene TRBV2; possible D gene TRBD1, 6 bases. Germline V gene sequence: CDR1 SNHLY, CDR2 FYNNEI. This CDR3 spans 17 amino acids. V was clipped by 7 bases and J by 3 bases, with 21 bases between them. The CDR3 DNA follows: TGTGCCAGCACTACCTTCGGGGCAGGGGAGTACACCGGGGAGCTGTTTTTT. Translating it yields CASTTFGAGEYTGELFF.

There are a few counts of this clonotype. The chain recombines TRBV2 with TRBJ1-2; D call uncertain. Trimming left V 6 bases short and J 8 bases short, with 16 bases between. Germline values: CDR1 SNHLY, CDR2 FYNNEI. The CDR3 is 13 residues long. In DNA, the CDR3 is TGTGCCAGCAGGAAGGAGGGAGGCTGGGGCTACACCTTC. Translated, it gives CASRKEGGWGYTF.